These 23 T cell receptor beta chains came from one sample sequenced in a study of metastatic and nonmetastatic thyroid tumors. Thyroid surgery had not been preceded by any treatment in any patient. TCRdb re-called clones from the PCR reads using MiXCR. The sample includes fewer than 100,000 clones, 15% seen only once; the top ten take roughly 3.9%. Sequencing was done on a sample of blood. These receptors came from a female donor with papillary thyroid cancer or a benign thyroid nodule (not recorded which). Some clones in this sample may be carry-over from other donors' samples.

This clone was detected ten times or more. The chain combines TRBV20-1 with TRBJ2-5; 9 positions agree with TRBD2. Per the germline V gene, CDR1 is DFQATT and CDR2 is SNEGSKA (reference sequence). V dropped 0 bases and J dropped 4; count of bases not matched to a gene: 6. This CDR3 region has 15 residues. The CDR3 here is CSARDLLAGRETQYF. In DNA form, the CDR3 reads TGCAGTGCTAGAGACCTTCTAGCGGGGCGAGAGACCCAGTACTTC.

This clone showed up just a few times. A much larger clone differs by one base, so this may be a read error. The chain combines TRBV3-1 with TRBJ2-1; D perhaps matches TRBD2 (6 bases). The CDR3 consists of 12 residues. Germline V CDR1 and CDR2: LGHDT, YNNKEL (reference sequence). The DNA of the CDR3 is TGTGCCAGCTCTGGGGGGTCCAATGATCAGTTCTTC. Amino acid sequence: CASSGGSNDQFF.

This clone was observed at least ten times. The CDR3 here is CASTHEGGKDTEAFF. The CDR3 bases are TGTGCCAGCACTCACGAGGGGGGAAAGGACACTGAAGCTTTCTTT. The V call is TRBV28, the J call TRBJ1-1; possibly TRBD1 for D (6 bases). In germline, CDR1 is MDHEN, CDR2 SYDVKM. The CDR3 consists of 15 residues. The V and J ends lost 7 bases and 3 bases respectively, with 18 bases between them.

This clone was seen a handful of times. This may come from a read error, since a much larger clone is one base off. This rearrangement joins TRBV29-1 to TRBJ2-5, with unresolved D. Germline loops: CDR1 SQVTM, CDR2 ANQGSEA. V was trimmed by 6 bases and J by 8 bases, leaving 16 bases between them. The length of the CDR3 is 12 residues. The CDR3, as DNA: TGCAGCGTGCCGGTAGGTCCTGATACCCAGTACTTC. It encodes CSVPVGPDTQYF. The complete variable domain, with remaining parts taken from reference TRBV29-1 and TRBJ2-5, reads SAVISQKPSRDICQRGTSLTIQCQVDSQVTMMFWYRQQPGQSLTLIATANQGSEATYESGFVIDKFPISRPNLTFSTLTVSNMSPEDSSIYLCSVPVGPDTQYFGPGTRLLVL.

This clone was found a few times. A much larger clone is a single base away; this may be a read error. CDR3 sequence (DNA): TGCGCCAGCACGACAGGGGTTCCGGTTCGTGCCGAAGCTTTCTTT. As protein: CASTTGVPVRAEAFF. This chain joins TRBV10-2 and TRBJ1-1, with TRBD1 matching over 8 bases. J lost 8 bases, V lost 7 bases, and 15 bases had no gene match. Germline CDR1 and CDR2: WSHSY and SAAADI. This CDR3 is built from 15 residues.

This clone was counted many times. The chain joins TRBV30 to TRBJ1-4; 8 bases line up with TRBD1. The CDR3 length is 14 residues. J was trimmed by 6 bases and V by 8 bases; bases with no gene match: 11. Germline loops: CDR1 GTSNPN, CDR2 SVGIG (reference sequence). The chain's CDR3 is CAGGGGQAHEKLFF. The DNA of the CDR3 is TGTGCCGGGGGTGGGGGACAGGCGCATGAAAAACTGTTTTTT.

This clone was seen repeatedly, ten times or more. The CDR3, as DNA: TGCGCCAGCAGCTTAGCTAGCGGGGGCCTCTCCTACAATGAGCAGTTCTTC. This translates into CASSLASGGLSYNEQFF. The V and J genes are TRBV5-1 and TRBJ2-1; 10 bases fit TRBD2. Germline V gene sequence: CDR1 SGHRS, CDR2 YFSETQ. This CDR3 is built from 17 residues. With V trimmed by 2 bases and J by 0 bases, 5 bases remained unmatched.

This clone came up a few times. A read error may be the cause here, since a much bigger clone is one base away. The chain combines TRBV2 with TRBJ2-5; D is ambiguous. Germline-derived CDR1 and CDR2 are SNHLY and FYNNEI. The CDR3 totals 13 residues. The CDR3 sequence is CASSEAVVETRYF. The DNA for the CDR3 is TGTGCCAGCAGTGAAGCCGTAGTGGAGACCCGGTACTTC.

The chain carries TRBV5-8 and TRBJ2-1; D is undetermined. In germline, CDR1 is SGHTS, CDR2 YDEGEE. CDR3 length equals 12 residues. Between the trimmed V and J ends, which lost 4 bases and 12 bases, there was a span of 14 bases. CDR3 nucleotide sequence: TGTGCCAGCAGCCCGCGTATGTGGTCGCAGTTCTTC. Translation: CASSPRMWSQFF.

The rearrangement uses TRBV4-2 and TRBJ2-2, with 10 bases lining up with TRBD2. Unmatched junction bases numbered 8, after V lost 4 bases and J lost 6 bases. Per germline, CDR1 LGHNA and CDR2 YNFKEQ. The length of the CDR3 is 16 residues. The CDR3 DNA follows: TGTGCCAGCAGCCCGCGTAGCGGGGGGACCTCCGGGGAGCTGTTTTTT. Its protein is CASSPRSGGTSGELFF.

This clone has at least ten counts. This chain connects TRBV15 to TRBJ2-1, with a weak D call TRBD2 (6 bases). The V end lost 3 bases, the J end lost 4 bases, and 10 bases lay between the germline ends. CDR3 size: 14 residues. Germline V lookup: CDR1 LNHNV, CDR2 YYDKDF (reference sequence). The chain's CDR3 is CATSRMLAYNEQFF. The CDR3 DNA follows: TGTGCCACCAGCAGGATGCTAGCGTACAATGAGCAGTTCTTC.

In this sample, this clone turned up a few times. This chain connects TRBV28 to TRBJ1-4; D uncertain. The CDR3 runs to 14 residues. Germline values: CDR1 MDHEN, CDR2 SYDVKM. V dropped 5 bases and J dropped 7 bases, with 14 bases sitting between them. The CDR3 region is CASSGVGLSEKLFF. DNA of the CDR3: TGTGCCAGCAGTGGGGTAGGGTTGAGTGAAAAACTGTTTTTT. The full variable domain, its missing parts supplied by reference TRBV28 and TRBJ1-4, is DVKVTQSSRYLVKRTGEKVFLECVQDMDHENMFWYRQDPGLGLRLIYFSYDVKMKEKGDIPEGYSVSREKKERFSLILESASTNQTSMYLCASSGVGLSEKLFFGSGTQLSVL.

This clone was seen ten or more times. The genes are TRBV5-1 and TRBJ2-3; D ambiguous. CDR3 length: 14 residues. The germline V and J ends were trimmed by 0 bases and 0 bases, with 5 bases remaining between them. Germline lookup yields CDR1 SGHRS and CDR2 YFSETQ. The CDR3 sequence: CASSLGGSTDTQYF. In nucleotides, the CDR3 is TGCGCCAGCAGCTTGGGAGGAAGCACAGATACGCAGTATTTT.

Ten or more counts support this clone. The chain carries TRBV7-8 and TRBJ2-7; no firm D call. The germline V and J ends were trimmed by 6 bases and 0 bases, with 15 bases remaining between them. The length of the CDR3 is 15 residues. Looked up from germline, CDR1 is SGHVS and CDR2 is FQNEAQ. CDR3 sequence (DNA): TGTGCCAGCAGTCCTCACAGCCTCGGCTCCTACGAGCAGTACTTC. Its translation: CASSPHSLGSYEQYF.

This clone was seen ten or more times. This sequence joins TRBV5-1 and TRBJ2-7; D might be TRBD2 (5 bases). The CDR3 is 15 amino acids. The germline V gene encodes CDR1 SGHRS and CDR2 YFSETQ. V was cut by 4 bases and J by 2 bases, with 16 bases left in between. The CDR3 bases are TGCGCCAGCAGCCTTGTGGAGGCTTTTACCTACGAGCAGTACTTC. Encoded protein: CASSLVEAFTYEQYF.

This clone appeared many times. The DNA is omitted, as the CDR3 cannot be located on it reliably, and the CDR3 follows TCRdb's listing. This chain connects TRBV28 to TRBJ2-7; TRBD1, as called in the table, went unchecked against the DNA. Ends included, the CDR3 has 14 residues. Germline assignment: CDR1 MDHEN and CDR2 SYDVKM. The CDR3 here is CASSFGEGAGPRYF.

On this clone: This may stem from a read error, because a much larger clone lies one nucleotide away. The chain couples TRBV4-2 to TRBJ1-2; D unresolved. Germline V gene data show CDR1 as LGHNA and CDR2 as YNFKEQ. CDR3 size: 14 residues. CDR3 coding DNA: TGTTCCAGCAGCCAAGGCTGGGCAGGAGGTGGCTACACCTTC. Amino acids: CSSSQGWAGGGYTF.

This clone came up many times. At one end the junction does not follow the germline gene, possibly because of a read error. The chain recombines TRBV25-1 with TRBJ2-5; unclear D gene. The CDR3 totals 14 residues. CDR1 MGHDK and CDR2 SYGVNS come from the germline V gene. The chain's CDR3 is CACSEGSGQETQYF. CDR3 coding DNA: TGTGCCTGCAGTGAAGGATCGGGTCAAGAGACCCAGTACTTC.

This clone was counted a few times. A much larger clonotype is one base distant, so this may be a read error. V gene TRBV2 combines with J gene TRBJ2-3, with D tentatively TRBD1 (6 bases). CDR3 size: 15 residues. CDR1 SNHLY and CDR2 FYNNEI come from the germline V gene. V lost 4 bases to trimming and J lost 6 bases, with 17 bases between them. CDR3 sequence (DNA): TGTGCCAGCAGTGTCGGGGCACAGGGAACGGATACGCAGTATTTT. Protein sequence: CASSVGAQGTDTQYF.

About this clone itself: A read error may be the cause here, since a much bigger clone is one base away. DNA of the CDR3: TGCAGTGCTAGGACCGGGACAGGGAGCACAGATACGCAGTATTTT. Translated, it gives CSARTGTGSTDTQYF. The rearrangement joins TRBV20-1 to TRBJ2-3; 9 nucleotides match TRBD1. Per the germline V gene, CDR1 is DFQATT and CDR2 is SNEGSKA (reference sequence). Germline trimming cut 3 bases from V and 0 bases from J; bases unmatched to any gene: 4. The CDR3 loop spans 15 amino acids.

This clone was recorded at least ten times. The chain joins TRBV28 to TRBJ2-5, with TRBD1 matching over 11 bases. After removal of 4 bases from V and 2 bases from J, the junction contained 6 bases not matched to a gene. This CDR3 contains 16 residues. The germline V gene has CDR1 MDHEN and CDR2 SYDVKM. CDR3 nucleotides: TGTGCCAGCAGTTCATCGGGACAGGGGGTACAAGAGACCCAGTACTTC. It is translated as CASSSSGQGVQETQYF. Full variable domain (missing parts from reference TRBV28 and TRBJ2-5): DVKVTQSSRYLVKRTGEKVFLECVQDMDHENMFWYRQDPGLGLRLIYFSYDVKMKEKGDIPEGYSVSREKKERFSLILESASTNQTSMYLCASSSSGQGVQETQYFGPGTRLLVL.

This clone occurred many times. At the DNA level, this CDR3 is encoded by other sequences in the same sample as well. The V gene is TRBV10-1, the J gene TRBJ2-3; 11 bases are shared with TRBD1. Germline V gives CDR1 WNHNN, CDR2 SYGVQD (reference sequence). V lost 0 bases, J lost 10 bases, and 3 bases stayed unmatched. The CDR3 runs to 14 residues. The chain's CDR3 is CASSESLGQGAQYF. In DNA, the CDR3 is TGCGCCAGCAGTGAGTCGTTGGGACAGGGGGCGCAGTATTTT.

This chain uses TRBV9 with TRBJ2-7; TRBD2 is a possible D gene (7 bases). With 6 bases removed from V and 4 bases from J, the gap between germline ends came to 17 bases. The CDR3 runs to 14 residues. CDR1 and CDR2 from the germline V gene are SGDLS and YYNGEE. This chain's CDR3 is CASNGGTHQYEQYF. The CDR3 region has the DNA TGTGCCAGCAACGGGGGGACACATCAATACGAGCAGTACTTC.